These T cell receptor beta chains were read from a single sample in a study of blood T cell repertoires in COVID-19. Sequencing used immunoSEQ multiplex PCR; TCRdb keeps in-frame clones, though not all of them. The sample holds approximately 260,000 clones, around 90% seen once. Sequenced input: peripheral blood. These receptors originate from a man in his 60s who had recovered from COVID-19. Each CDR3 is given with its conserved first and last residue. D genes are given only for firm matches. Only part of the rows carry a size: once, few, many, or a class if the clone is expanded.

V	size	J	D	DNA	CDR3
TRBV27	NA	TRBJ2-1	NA	TGTGCCAGCAGTTTATCTGCCCAGGGTAGCTACAATGAGCAGTTCTTC	CASSLSAQGSYNEQFF
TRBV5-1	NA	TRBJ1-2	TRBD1	TGCGCCAGCAGCCCTAGACAGGGTACGGGTGGCTACACCTTC	CASSPRQGTGGYTF
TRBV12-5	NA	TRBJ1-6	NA	TGTGCTAGTGGTTTGGTAATTGGACAGAATTCACCCCTCCACTTT	CASGLVIGQNSPLHF
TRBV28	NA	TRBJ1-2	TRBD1	TGTGCCAGCAGTCCCCGACAGGGGGGAAGCTATGGCTACACCTTC	CASSPRQGGSYGYTF
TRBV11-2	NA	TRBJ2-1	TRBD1	TGTGCCAGCAGCTCGACAGGGGGGGTTTACAATGAGCAGTTCTTC	CASSSTGGVYNEQFF
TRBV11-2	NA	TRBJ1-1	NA	TGTGCCAGCACCTTTTCCGGGACTAACACTGAAGCTTTCTTT	CASTFSGTNTEAFF
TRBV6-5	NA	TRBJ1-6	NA	TGTGCCAGCAGTTCTGACACCTTTAACTCACCCCTCCACTTT	CASSSDTFNSPLHF
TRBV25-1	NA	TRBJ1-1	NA	TGTGCCAGCAGTGAGAGGGGGAGGGGCGCCGTTGAGGCTTTCTTT	CASSERGRGAVEAFF
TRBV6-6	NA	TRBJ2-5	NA	TGTGCCAGCAGTCTTAGCGACGGGGAGACCCAGTACTTC	CASSLSDGETQYF
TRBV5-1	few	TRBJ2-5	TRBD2	TGCGCCAGCAGTGTAGGACTAGCGGGGAGGTCGGAGACCCAGTACTTC	CASSVGLAGRSETQYF
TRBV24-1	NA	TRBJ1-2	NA	TGTGCCACCAGTGAGGGGCAGGGAATGGGCTACACCTTC	CATSEGQGMGYTF
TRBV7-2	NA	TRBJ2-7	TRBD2	TGTGCCAGCAGATACATCGGGGGGGGAAGCTACGAGCAGTACTTC	CASRYIGGGSYEQYF
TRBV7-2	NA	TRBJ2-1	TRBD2	TGTGCCAGCAGCTTGGCGGGACTAGCAGGCAATGAGCAGTTCTTC	CASSLAGLAGNEQFF
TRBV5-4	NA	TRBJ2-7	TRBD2	TGTGCCAGCAGCTTGGGTCCGGGGGGGTACGAGCAGTACTTC	CASSLGPGGYEQYF
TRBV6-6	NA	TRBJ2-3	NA	TGTGCCAGCAGGCGGGAATTCGGCACAGATACGCAGTATTTT	CASRREFGTDTQYF
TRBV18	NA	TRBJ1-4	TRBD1	TGTGCCAGCTCAACCCGACAGGGTTCCCCCGAAAAACTGTTTTTT	CASSTRQGSPEKLFF
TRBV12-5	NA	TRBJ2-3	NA	TGTGCTAGTGGTTTGGTGTCGGGGGCAGATACGCAGTATTTT	CASGLVSGADTQYF
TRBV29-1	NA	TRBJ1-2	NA	TGCAGCGTTCAACAGGAGGGAGGAATGGGCTACACCTTC	CSVQQEGGMGYTF
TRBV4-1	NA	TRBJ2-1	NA	TGCGCCAGCAGCCAATCCCCGCCCCCCCCCGCGGTAAGCAATGAGCAGTTCTTC	CASSQSPPPPAVSNEQFF
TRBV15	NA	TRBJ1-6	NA	TGTGCCACCAGCGGACTCTTGAATTCACCCCTCCACTTT	CATSGLLNSPLHF
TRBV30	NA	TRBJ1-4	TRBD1	TGTGCCTGGAGTCCCCCAAAGGGGGCAGGGGAAAAACTGTTTTTT	CAWSPPKGAGEKLFF
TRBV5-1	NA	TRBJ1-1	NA	TGCGCCAGCAGTTATGGACAGTTGAACACTGAAGCTTTCTTT	CASSYGQLNTEAFF
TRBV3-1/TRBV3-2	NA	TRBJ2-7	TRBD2	TGTGCCAGCAGCCCCCAGCGGGGGGGGAGCGAGCAGTACTTC	CASSPQRGGSEQYF
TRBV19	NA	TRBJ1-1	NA	TGTGCCAGTAGTATAGTTTTATTCGGGACTGAAGCTTTCTTT	CASSIVLFGTEAFF
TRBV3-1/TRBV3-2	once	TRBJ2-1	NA	TGTGCCAGCAGCCAACGAGCTATCGCATACAATGAGCAGTTCTTC	CASSQRAIAYNEQFF
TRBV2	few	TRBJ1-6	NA	TGTGCCAGCACCCGCGTCGGAGGTTCACCCCTCCACTTT	CASTRVGGSPLHF